This passage covers 18 T cell receptor beta chains from one sample sequenced in a study of spatial heterogeneity in lung cancer. As to time point: sample taken at primary tumor resection. The sequenced material consisted of unsorted whole RNA from tumor, nontumor lung or frozen PBMC. TCRdb reprocessed the 5' RACE reads via MiXCR and lists one record per CDR3 protein. The table shows about 18,000 distinct CDR3 sequences, with roughly a fifth occurring only once. The sequencing here drew on PBMCs, taken at surgery. These TCRs come from a male donor with early-stage non-small cell lung cancer.

This clonotype has a count of ten or more. The V and J genes are TRBV10-2 and TRBJ2-7, with D tentatively TRBD1 (5 bases). CDR1 is WSHSY, CDR2 SAAADI, per germline. Trimming removed 4 bases at V and 4 bases at J, with 11 bases between. The CDR3 contains 13 residues. The chain's CDR3 is CASSVVRAYEQYF. CDR3 nucleotide sequence: TGCGCCAGCAGTGTGGTCAGGGCTTACGAGCAGTACTTC.

Concerning this clonotype itself: Germline and junction disagree at one end, which may indicate a read error. V usage is TRBV7-9 and J usage is TRBJ2-3, with 12 bases that match TRBD1. This CDR3 contains 12 residues. Germline V gene data show CDR1 as SEHNR and CDR2 as FQNEAQ (reference sequence). CDR3 in DNA: TGTGCCAGCAGCTTATGGGACAGGGGGCCGGCTTTT. Translated, it gives CASSLWDRGPAF.

The chain combines TRBV18 with TRBJ1-3, with no clear D. V lost 2 bases, J lost 4 bases, and 3 bases lay in between. In germline, CDR1 is KGHSH, CDR2 LQKENI. This CDR3 has 12 amino acids. CDR3 sequence reads: CASSPEGNTIYF. CDR3 bases: TGTGCCAGCTCACCAGAGGGAAACACCATATATTTT.

This rearrangement joins TRBV7-6 to TRBJ2-7; D is uncertain. V gave up 0 bases and J gave up 5 bases, with 14 bases separating them. Germline V lookup: CDR1 SGHVS, CDR2 FNYEAQ. The CDR3 loop spans 15 amino acids. The CDR3 region has the DNA TGTGCCAGCAGCTTAGCGGAGATTGGGTGGAACGAGCAGTACTTC. Translating gives CASSLAEIGWNEQYF.

This clonotype occurred many times. The J gene is TRBJ2-7, the V gene TRBV19, with a possible D match to TRBD1 (6 bases). This CDR3 contains 14 residues. The germline V gene encodes CDR1 LNHDA and CDR2 SQIVND (reference sequence). The germline V and J ends were trimmed by 3 bases and 0 bases, with 9 bases remaining between them. Here the CDR3 DNA reads TGTGCCAGTAGTATTACAGGGAGCTCCTACGAGCAGTACTTC. Translating gives CASSITGSSYEQYF.

This clonotype was seen only a few times. The chain recombines TRBV6-6 with TRBJ2-2, with D maybe TRBD2 (5 bases). In germline, CDR1 is MNHNY, CDR2 SVGAGI (reference sequence). With 11 bases removed from V and 2 bases from J, the gap between germline ends came to 12 bases. The CDR3 length is 13 residues. The CDR3 DNA follows: TGTGCCGGACTCATACATAACACCGGGGAGCTGTTTTTT. Its protein product is CAGLIHNTGELFF.

This clonotype is classed as medium-sized. The chain combines TRBV6-5 with TRBJ1-2; possibly TRBD1 for D (5 bases). The germline V gene has CDR1 MNHEY and CDR2 SVGAGI. This CDR3 comprises 12 residues. The V and J ends lost 3 bases and 6 bases respectively, with 8 bases between them. DNA of the CDR3: TGTGCCAGCAGTTATGGGGGAAATGGCTACACCTTC. Translating it yields CASSYGGNGYTF.

This clonotype is medium-sized. V is TRBV28 and J is TRBJ1-5; D is unclear. CDR1 and CDR2 (germline): MDHEN, SYDVKM. This CDR3 has 12 amino acids. Trimming took 6 bases from V and 0 from J, leaving 3 bases between them. The CDR3 DNA reads TGTGCCAGCAGATTTAGCAATCAGCCCCAGCATTTT. Translated: CASRFSNQPQHF. The complete variable domain, with remaining parts taken from reference TRBV28 and TRBJ1-5, reads DVKVTQSSRYLVKRTGEKVFLECVQDMDHENMFWYRQDPGLGLRLIYFSYDVKMKEKGDIPEGYSVSREKKERFSLILESASTNQTSMYLCASRFSNQPQHFGDGTRLSIL.

The V gene is TRBV7-9, the J gene TRBJ1-2; TRBD1 matches at 9 bases. The J segment lost 8 bases and the V segment lost 4 bases, leaving 8 bases of the junction unmatched. The CDR3 loop spans 14 amino acids. Per the germline V gene, CDR1 is SEHNR and CDR2 is FQNEAQ (reference sequence). CDR3 nucleotides: TGTGCCAGCAGCTATCCGGGACAGGGTGACGGCTACACCTTC. As protein: CASSYPGQGDGYTF.

This clonotype was counted ten times or more. The CDR3 sequence: CASSQEDRGYEQYF. The CDR3 DNA reads as TGTGCCAGCAGCCAAGAAGACAGGGGCTACGAGCAGTACTTC. V and J are TRBV3-1 and TRBJ2-7, with 8 positions matching TRBD1. Trimming cost V 0 bases and J 3 bases; bases outside gene matches: 1. Per germline, CDR1 LGHDT and CDR2 YNNKEL (reference sequence). The CDR3 has 14 residues.

The genes are TRBV5-1 and TRBJ2-5; D perhaps matches TRBD1 (5 bases). The CDR3 totals 13 residues. CDR1 is SGHRS and CDR2 is YFSETQ in the germline V gene. V lost 7 bases, J lost 11 bases, and 21 bases lay in between. The CDR3 spells CASARETTVTQYF. DNA for the CDR3: TGCGCCAGCGCCAGAGAAACGACAGTGACGCAGTACTTC. The variable domain in full, with the rest retrieved from reference TRBV5-1 and TRBJ2-5, is KAGVTQTPRYLIKTRGQQVTLSCSPISGHRSVSWYQQTPGQGLQFLFEYFSETQRNKGNFPGRFSGRQFSNSRSEMNVSTLELGDSALYLCASARETTVTQYFGPGTRLLVL.

At least ten counts were recorded for this clonotype. The chain links TRBV7-2 to TRBJ2-7; maybe TRBD2 (6 bases). This CDR3 contains 17 residues. The germline V and J ends were trimmed by 3 bases and 3 bases, with 21 bases remaining between them. CDR1 and CDR2 from the germline V gene are SGHTA and FQGNSA. In DNA, the CDR3 is TGTGCCAGCAGCTTTAGCACGGGAGCAGCAGGTAGCTACGAGCAGTACTTC. Translation gives CASSFSTGAAGSYEQYF.

The chain carries TRBV6-5 and TRBJ2-7; D call uncertain. This CDR3 region has 13 residues. V lost 1 base and J 5 bases, leaving 9 bases between the germline ends. Germline values: CDR1 MNHEY, CDR2 SVGAGI. CDR3 region: CASSYYTGNEQYF. In nucleotides, the CDR3 is TGTGCCAGCAGTTACTACACCGGCAACGAGCAGTACTTC.

This clonotype was seen at least ten times. The genes are TRBV12-3 or TRBV12-4 and TRBJ1-1; no reliable D call. Trimming left V 6 bases short and J 0 bases short, with 14 bases between. The CDR3 runs to 15 residues. The CDR3 coding sequence is TGTGCCAGCAGGATCGTGGAGGGAGTGAACACTGAAGCTTTCTTT. It encodes CASRIVEGVNTEAFF.

This clonotype has a handful of counts. The chain has TRBV5-1 and TRBJ2-2, with 9 bases matching TRBD1. The V gene's germline CDR1 is SGHRS and CDR2 YFSETQ. The J segment lost 3 bases and the V segment lost 4 bases, leaving 4 bases of the junction unmatched. The CDR3 has 15 residues. In DNA, the CDR3 is TGCGCCAGCAGCCCAAGGACAGGGGACACCGGGGAGCTGTTTTTT. It codes for CASSPRTGDTGELFF.

This clonotype was detected a few times. This sequence joins TRBV27 and TRBJ1-5; D is possibly TRBD1 (6 bases). The CDR3 totals 16 residues. The germline CDR1 and CDR2 sequences are MNHEY and SMNVEV (reference sequence). The V gene lost 6 bases and the J gene lost 1 base, with 16 bases spanning the gap. DNA for the CDR3: TGTGCCAGCAGACCCACTGGGGGGGCGAGCAATCAGCCCCAGCATTTT. It yields the protein CASRPTGGASNQPQHF.

This clonotype came up many times. CDR3: CASHVLLGSSTDTQYF. CDR3 coding DNA: TGTGCCAGCCACGTCTTATTGGGCAGTAGCACAGATACGCAGTATTTT. This rearrangement joins TRBV2 to TRBJ2-3; D gene uncertain. This CDR3 is 16 amino acids long. Looked up from germline, CDR1 is SNHLY and CDR2 is FYNNEI. V gave up 8 bases and J gave up 0 bases, with 18 bases separating them.

Ten or more counts support this clonotype. The chain is built from TRBV6-5 and TRBJ2-5; 8 bases align to TRBD2. Germline V CDR1 and CDR2: MNHEY, SVGAGI. V dropped 2 bases and J dropped 5; count of bases not matched to a gene: 7. This CDR3 is built from 15 residues. DNA for the CDR3: TGTGCCAGCAGTTACACCGGACTAGCCGGTGAGACCCAGTACTTC. This codes for CASSYTGLAGETQYF.